The next 14 T cell receptor beta chains were all read from a single sample in a study of CD8+CD57+ T cells in acquired aplastic anemia. According to the study, genomic DNA was the template for TCR beta VDJ and CDR3 profiling. One entry per CDR3 protein results from TCRdb running MiXCR on the reads. The data show roughly 290,000 distinct CDR3 sequences, approximately 60% seen once. Patients chosen for sequencing had shown CD8+CD57+ cell expansion by flow cytometry. Sequencing was carried out using sorted CD4+, CD8+, or CD8+CD57+ T cells (not recorded which) from PBMCs. All receptors derive from a human donor with aplastic anemia.

This clonotype was recorded many times. The chain is built from TRBV6-6 and TRBJ1-2; the D is unclear. This CDR3 is 15 amino acids long. Trimming shortened V by 0 bases and J by 7 bases, and 15 bases separated the two germline ends. Germline-derived CDR1 and CDR2 are MNHNY and SVGAGI (reference sequence). The CDR3 nucleotides read TGTGCCAGCAGTTACTCGATTCCGGAGATAGGTGGCTACACCTTC. Protein product: CASSYSIPEIGGYTF.

V is TRBV10-2 and J is TRBJ2-5, with TRBD2 identical over 16 bases. Trimming cost V 4 bases and J 6 bases; bases outside gene matches: 11. CDR3 size: 18 residues. CDR1 WSHSY and CDR2 SAAADI come from the germline V gene. CDR3 residues: CASSGMGLAGGWGKTQYF. The CDR3, as DNA: TGCGCCAGCAGTGGAATGGGACTAGCGGGAGGGTGGGGAAAGACCCAGTACTTC.

The chain recombines TRBV5-1 with TRBJ1-2, with D unresolved. The CDR3 has 14 residues. Looked up from germline, CDR1 is SGHRS and CDR2 is YFSETQ. V lost 1 base and J 0 bases, leaving 7 bases between the germline ends. The CDR3 region has the DNA TGCGCCAGCAGCTTGCTAGCTTCTAACTATGGCTACACCTTC. Its translation is CASSLLASNYGYTF.

This clonotype occurred once. CDR3 coding DNA: TGCGCCAGCAGCTTGAGGACAGGGAGCACCGGGGAGCAGTACTTC. Amino acid sequence: CASSLRTGSTGEQYF. The chain couples TRBV5-1 to TRBJ2-7; the match to TRBD1 covers 8 bases. Germline V gene lookup returns CDR1 SGHRS and CDR2 YFSETQ. V shed 1 base, J shed 7 bases, and the junction held 10 bases outside the gene matches. This CDR3 region has 15 residues.

The chain carries TRBV19 and TRBJ2-7; 8 nucleotides line up with TRBD1. Germline V gene lookup returns CDR1 LNHDA and CDR2 SQIVND (reference sequence). The ends lost 6 bases at V and 2 bases at J; junction bases unmatched: 6. The CDR3 totals 14 residues. CDR3 region: CASSHQGAAYEQYF. The CDR3 DNA reads as TGTGCCAGTAGCCATCAGGGGGCAGCCTACGAGCAGTACTTC.

This clonotype was picked up many times. V gene TRBV18 combines with J gene TRBJ2-5; the D gene is possibly TRBD1 (6 bases). Trimming removed 4 bases at V and 4 bases at J, with 16 bases between. This CDR3 contains 15 residues. Per the germline V gene, CDR1 is KGHSH and CDR2 is LQKENI. The CDR3 sequence: CASSLTDRSGETQYF. The CDR3 region has the DNA TGTGCCAGCTCACTAACCGACAGGTCTGGAGAGACCCAGTACTTC.

The chain carries TRBV5-1 and TRBJ1-2, with D possibly being TRBD1 (5 bases). The CDR3 has 19 residues. Germline V gene data show CDR1 as SGHRS and CDR2 as YFSETQ. V lost 5 bases and J lost 7, with 33 bases in between. In DNA form, the CDR3 reads TGCGCCAGCAGTTCCGGACACAACACCGGGGAGCTGGGTTTTCCTGGCTACACCTTC. This translates into CASSSGHNTGELGFPGYTF. Supplemented by reference TRBV5-1 and TRBJ1-2, the full variable domain reads KAGVTQTPRYLIKTRGQQVTLSCSPISGHRSVSWYQQTPGQGLQFLFEYFSETQRNKGNFPGRFSGRQFSNSRSEMNVSTLELGDSALYLCASSSGHNTGELGFPGYTFGSGTRLTVV.

There are many counts of this clonotype. The chain employs TRBV10-2 and TRBJ1-5; D remains ambiguous. CDR1 is WSHSY and CDR2 is SAAADI in the germline V gene. The V gene lost 8 bases and the J gene lost 5 bases, with 4 bases spanning the gap. The CDR3 sequence is 10 residues long. CDR3 nucleotide sequence: TGCGCCAGCCAATATCAGCCCCAGCATTTT. Translation gives CASQYQPQHF.

The chain carries TRBV5-1 and TRBJ2-7; 8 bases agree with TRBD2. Germline loops: CDR1 SGHRS, CDR2 YFSETQ. V shed 4 bases, J shed 6 bases, and the junction held 9 bases outside the gene matches. The CDR3 consists of 14 residues. CDR3 DNA sequence: TGCGCCAGCAGCCACCTTGATAGCGGGGTCGAGCAGTACTTC. This sequence encodes CASSHLDSGVEQYF.

V usage is TRBV7-2 and J usage is TRBJ2-3; D ambiguous. The CDR3 consists of 12 residues. CDR1 is SGHTA and CDR2 is FQGNSA in the germline V gene. V was clipped by 5 bases and J by 4 bases, with 7 bases between them. The CDR3 loop reads CASSPEADTQYF. The DNA of the CDR3 is TGTGCCAGCAGCCCAGAGGCAGATACGCAGTATTTT.

The CDR3 nucleotides read TGTGCCAGCAGCGGGGGACGAACGGGGGAGACCCAGTACTTC. Its translation is CASSGGRTGETQYF. The J gene is TRBJ2-5, the V gene TRBV7-2; D possibly uses TRBD1 or TRBD2 (5 bases each). Per the germline V gene, CDR1 is SGHTA and CDR2 is FQGNSA. The V gene lost 5 bases and the J gene lost 5 bases, with 15 bases spanning the gap. The CDR3 contains 14 residues.

This clonotype was recorded many times. The CDR3 nucleotides are TGCAGTGCTAGAGTCTCGGGTTTCATGAACACTGAAGCTTTCTTT. Amino acid sequence: CSARVSGFMNTEAFF. V is TRBV20-1 and J is TRBJ1-1; no clear D gene. Deletions cut 1 base from V and 0 bases from J, with 12 bases between. Germline V gives CDR1 DFQATT, CDR2 SNEGSKA (reference sequence). This CDR3 comprises 15 residues.

CDR3 sequence (DNA): TGTGCCAGCAGCCCGGGAGGGAATTCACCCCTCCACTTT. Translated, it gives CASSPGGNSPLHF. This sequence joins TRBV5-6 and TRBJ1-6; D unresolved. CDR1 SGHDT and CDR2 YYEEEE come from the germline V gene. This CDR3 has 13 amino acids. V lost 4 bases and J 7 bases, leaving 9 bases between the germline ends.

The chain combines TRBV7-9 with TRBJ2-1; D unclear. CDR1 SEHNR and CDR2 FQNEAQ come from the germline V gene (reference sequence). Between the trimmed V and J ends, which lost 2 bases and 6 bases, there was a span of 5 bases. The CDR3 length is 12 residues. CDR3 nucleotide sequence: TGTGCCAGCAGCTTATATATCAATGAGCAGTTCTTC. Encoded protein: CASSLYINEQFF.